These 20 T cell receptor beta chains were sequenced from one sample in a study of graft-versus-host responses after intestinal transplantation (dated by TCRdb to 2020 to 2022). No antigens are known for them. The time point label of this sample denotes: cells obtained before transplantation from donor or recipient. Receptor amplification or capture employed the immunoSEQ multiplex PCR assay. In its TCRdb copy, this immuneACCESS table keeps in-frame sequences only and misses some clones. Where compared with another copy, unresolved V genes explain less than half of these, and the others have no known cause. The sample table records under 100,000 clones; roughly 85% of these occur just once. Approximately 0.78% of the sample is in the top ten clones. Sequenced material: unstimulated CD4+ T cells sorted from spleen or lymph node cells, taken before intestinal transplant. The source of these receptors is a human donor who received an intestinal transplant.

Ten or more counts support this clone. The chain carries TRBV6-5 and TRBJ2-7; 8 nucleotides align to TRBD1. Germline CDR1 and CDR2: MNHEY and SVGAGI. The CDR3 totals 15 residues. The J segment lost 3 bases and the V segment lost 0 bases, leaving 4 bases of the junction unmatched. DNA for the CDR3: TGTGCCAGCAGTTACTCTGACAGGGGTCTCTACGAGCAGTACTTC. Its protein product is CASSYSDRGLYEQYF.

The chain employs TRBV28 and TRBJ1-5; perhaps TRBD1 as D (5 bases). CDR1 is MDHEN and CDR2 is SYDVKM in the germline V gene. V lost 6 bases and J 0 bases, leaving 15 bases between the germline ends. The CDR3 covers 16 residues. CDR3 in amino acids: CASSRFGAYSNQPQHF. As DNA, the CDR3 is TGTGCCAGCAGCCGCTTTGGGGCCTATAGCAATCAGCCCCAGCATTTT.

The chain joins TRBV2 to TRBJ2-5; the D is unclear. CDR3 size: 14 residues. From germline, CDR1 is SNHLY and CDR2 FYNNEI. Between the trimmed V and J ends, which lost 1 base and 7 bases, there was a span of 13 bases. The CDR3 bases are TGTGCCAGCAGTGAAGGTCGGTGGGCAGCGACCCAGTACTTC. It specifies CASSEGRWAATQYF. The whole variable domain, filled in from reference TRBV2 and TRBJ2-5, reads EPEVTQTPSHQVTQMGQEVILRCVPISNHLYFYWYRQILGQKVEFLVSFYNNEISEKSEIFDDQFSVERPDGSNFTLKIRSTKLEDSAMYFCASSEGRWAATQYFGPGTRLLVL.

This clone was picked up one time. V gene TRBV7-9 combines with J gene TRBJ2-3, with D possibly being TRBD2 (6 bases). V was shortened by 5 bases and J by 7 bases, with 19 bases between the two germline ends. The length of the CDR3 is 15 residues. CDR1 and CDR2 (germline): SEHNR, FQNEAQ (reference sequence). CDR3 loop: CASSETGGFKNTQYF. CDR3 DNA: TGTGCCAGCAGCGAGACCGGGGGATTCAAGAATACGCAGTATTTT.

This clone was counted a few times. This chain joins TRBV27 and TRBJ1-2; 8 bases are shared with TRBD1. The CDR3 loop spans 14 amino acids. J was trimmed by 6 bases and V by 3 bases; bases with no gene match: 6. Germline V gene lookup returns CDR1 MNHEY and CDR2 SMNVEV (reference sequence). The chain's CDR3 is CASSFLDRAHGYTF. DNA of the CDR3: TGTGCCAGCAGTTTCCTGGACAGGGCGCATGGCTACACCTTC.

This sequence joins TRBV29-1 and TRBJ1-1; possible D gene TRBD1, 6 bases. V lost 4 bases and J lost 0, with 15 bases in between. Germline V gives CDR1 SQVTM, CDR2 ANQGSEA. This CDR3 comprises 15 residues. The CDR3 region is CSVATRDKVNTEAFF. The CDR3 coding sequence is TGCAGCGTTGCCACCCGGGACAAGGTGAACACTGAAGCTTTCTTT.

This clone has a handful of counts. The chain has TRBV28 and TRBJ2-2; D is uncertain. Trimming pared 6 bases from V and 8 bases from J, leaving 4 bases between. The CDR3 totals 10 residues. Germline V CDR1 and CDR2: MDHEN, SYDVKM. The CDR3 here is CASSRGELFF. CDR3 coding DNA: TGTGCCAGCAGCCGGGGGGAGCTGTTTTTT.

V usage is TRBV6-5 and J usage is TRBJ1-4, with a weak D call TRBD1 (6 bases). The CDR3 totals 15 residues. V shed 4 bases and J shed 7 bases, with 16 bases lying between them. Germline CDR1 and CDR2: MNHEY and SVGAGI. This CDR3 is CASSLTGIYPEKLFF. The CDR3 nucleotides are TGTGCCAGCAGTTTAACAGGGATCTACCCTGAAAAACTGTTTTTT.

The J gene is TRBJ2-5, the V gene TRBV11-2; the match to TRBD1 covers 10 bases. The assigned J gene may be wrong: the sequence end matches TRBJ2-7 better. The CDR3 sequence is 15 residues long. The germline gives CDR1 SGHAT, CDR2 FQNNGV. The CDR3 region is CASSPGTGVSYEQYF. The CDR3 bases are TGTGCCAGCAGTCCCGGGACAGGGGTCTCCTACGAGCAGTACTTC.

This clone was counted a single time. The chain carries TRBV7-9 and TRBJ2-2; D uncertain. The CDR3 has 15 residues. Germline V CDR1 and CDR2: SEHNR, FQNEAQ (reference sequence). V was cut by 6 bases and J by 4 bases, with 15 bases left in between. CDR3 region: CASSPLGAFTGELFF. The CDR3 region has the DNA TGTGCCAGCAGTCCCCTCGGAGCCTTCACCGGGGAGCTGTTTTTT.

The chain carries TRBV5-1 and TRBJ2-7, with TRBD2 as a possible D gene (5 bases). The germline V gene has CDR1 SGHRS and CDR2 YFSETQ. V lost 4 bases to trimming and J lost 6 bases, with 8 bases between them. The CDR3 has 11 amino acids. Here the CDR3 DNA reads TGCGCCAGCAGCATAGGGAGCGAGCAGTACTTC. Amino acids: CASSIGSEQYF. The entire variable domain, with the rest obtained from reference TRBV5-1 and TRBJ2-7, is as follows: KAGVTQTPRYLIKTRGQQVTLSCSPISGHRSVSWYQQTPGQGLQFLFEYFSETQRNKGNFPGRFSGRQFSNSRSEMNVSTLELGDSALYLCASSIGSEQYFGPGTRLTVT.

The chain is built from TRBV7-2 and TRBJ2-3; 9 bases fit TRBD2. After removal of 1 base from V and 5 bases from J, the junction contained 7 bases not matched to a gene. Germline CDR1 SGHTA, CDR2 FQGNSA. The CDR3 consists of 16 residues. CDR3 protein: CASSLGGGRAGDTQYF. CDR3 DNA: TGTGCCAGCAGCTTAGGAGGCGGGAGGGCTGGAGATACGCAGTATTTT.

The chain has TRBV19 and TRBJ1-1; D perhaps matches TRBD1 (6 bases). Germline loops: CDR1 LNHDA, CDR2 SQIVND (reference sequence). This CDR3 is 15 amino acids long. Trimming took 0 bases from V and 0 from J, leaving 8 bases between them. This CDR3 is CASSIEAGVNTEAFF. The CDR3 DNA sequence: TGTGCCAGTAGTATAGAGGCAGGGGTGAACACTGAAGCTTTCTTT.

The chain uses TRBV11-2 and TRBJ2-7; TRBD2 agrees at 8 bases. The CDR3 has 16 residues. J lost 2 bases, V lost 1 base, and 7 bases had no gene match. Germline V gives CDR1 SGHAT, CDR2 FQNNGV. This chain's CDR3 is CASSLGPGLVTYEQYF. The CDR3 DNA reads TGTGCCAGCAGCTTAGGACCGGGACTAGTAACCTACGAGCAGTACTTC. Combining the CDR3 with reference TRBV11-2 and TRBJ2-7 gives the whole variable domain EAGVAQSPRYKIIEKRQSVAFWCNPISGHATLYWYQQILGQGPKLLIQFQNNGVVDDSQLPKDRFSAERLKGVDSTLKIQPAKLEDSAVYLCASSLGPGLVTYEQYFGPGTRLTVT.

The chain has TRBV19 and TRBJ2-3; 9 nucleotides line up with TRBD2. The trim removed 4 bases at V and 2 bases at J, leaving 4 bases unmatched. The CDR3 runs 15 residues. Germline V CDR1 and CDR2: LNHDA, SQIVND (reference sequence). DNA for the CDR3: TGTGCCAGTAGTACCCGGACTAGCGTCACAGATACGCAGTATTTT. It encodes CASSTRTSVTDTQYF.

CDR3: CASSGLPGDEQFF. The CDR3 region has the DNA TGCGCCAGTTCGGGACTGCCCGGGGATGAGCAGTTCTTC. The V gene is TRBV10-1, the J gene TRBJ2-1, with D possibly TRBD2 on 6 matching bases. V gave up 9 bases and J gave up 8 bases, with 17 bases separating them. Germline CDR1 WNHNN, CDR2 SYGVQD (reference sequence). The CDR3 totals 13 residues.

This sequence joins TRBV11-2 and TRBJ1-1; D perhaps matches TRBD1 (6 bases). Germline values: CDR1 SGHAT, CDR2 FQNNGV. This CDR3 has 13 residues. V lost 1 base to trimming and J lost 5 bases, with 8 bases between them. This chain's CDR3 is CASSLVRGTEAFF. Here the CDR3 DNA reads TGTGCCAGCAGCTTAGTCAGGGGAACTGAAGCTTTCTTT.

The chain has TRBV15 and TRBJ1-3; D not resolved. The germline V gene encodes CDR1 LNHNV and CDR2 YYDKDF (reference sequence). The V end was cut by 7 bases, the J end by 3 bases, with 10 bases between. The CDR3 consists of 13 residues. The CDR3 nucleotides read TGTGCCACCACCCCGGACTTTGGAAACACCATATATTTT. It is translated as CATTPDFGNTIYF.

The chain combines TRBV28 with TRBJ2-1; 7 bases map to TRBD2. V was pared by 2 bases and J by 9 bases, with 4 bases of the junction left unmatched. The CDR3 has 13 amino acids. CDR1 and CDR2 from the germline V gene are MDHEN and SYDVKM. This CDR3 is CASSLRGEGEQFF. The CDR3 DNA reads TGTGCCAGCAGTTTACGCGGGGAGGGTGAGCAGTTCTTC.

Only a few counts were recorded for this clone. V gene TRBV6-1 combines with J gene TRBJ1-2, with a weak D call TRBD1 (5 bases). The germline gives CDR1 MNHNS, CDR2 SASEGT. The CDR3 contains 15 residues. Trimming took 6 bases from V and 3 from J, leaving 17 bases between them. Here the CDR3 DNA reads TGTGCCAGCAGGCTTGGTGGGGCCCAGGACTATGGCTACACCTTC. Protein product: CASRLGGAQDYGYTF.